One sample yielded the 14 T cell receptor beta chains listed below, sequenced in a study of blood T cell repertoires in COVID-19. Assay: immunoSEQ multiplex PCR; the TCRdb copy retains only in-frame clones and omits some. The top ten hold roughly 3.2% of the sample, which has 50,000 to 65,000 clones, just over 85% seen once. Sequences were obtained from peripheral blood. Receptors were obtained from a man in his fifties with active COVID-19.

The chain uses TRBV7-2 and TRBJ1-2; maybe TRBD1 (6 bases). Germline-derived CDR1 and CDR2 are SGHTA and FQGNSA. The CDR3 totals 15 residues. V was pared by 5 bases and J by 3 bases, with 16 bases between. The DNA of the CDR3 is TGTGCCAGCAGCCCGGGAGGGGGGAGTGACTATGGCTACACCTTC. Its protein is CASSPGGGSDYGYTF.

V usage is TRBV5-5 and J usage is TRBJ2-6; 9 bases are a match to TRBD1. V trimming: 6 bases; J trimming: 4 bases; junction bases outside the gene matches: 11. This CDR3 has 17 residues. CDR1 SGHKS and CDR2 YYEKEE come from the germline V gene (reference sequence). CDR3 residues: CASTAGTGTAGANVLTF. The CDR3 nucleotides read TGTGCCAGCACCGCCGGGACAGGGACTGCCGGGGCCAACGTCCTGACTTTC.

The chain employs TRBV20-1 and TRBJ2-5; maybe TRBD1 (5 bases). The CDR3 loop spans 11 amino acids. V lost 7 bases and J lost 0, with 6 bases in between. CDR1 and CDR2 (germline): DFQATT, SNEGSKA (reference sequence). The CDR3 protein is CSGQHQETQYF. The CDR3 DNA reads TGCAGTGGACAGCACCAAGAGACCCAGTACTTC.

This clone has a handful of counts. The chain's CDR3 is CAWEASFGYEQYF. DNA for the CDR3: TGTGCCTGGGAAGCTAGTTTTGGGTACGAGCAGTACTTC. The rearrangement uses TRBV30 and TRBJ2-7; no firm D call. The CDR3 extends over 13 amino acids. CDR1 GTSNPN and CDR2 SVGIG come from the germline V gene (reference sequence). V gave up 5 bases and J gave up 4 bases, with 15 bases separating them.

The chain is built from TRBV28 and TRBJ2-7, with a possible D match to TRBD2 (7 bases). From germline, CDR1 is MDHEN and CDR2 SYDVKM. The CDR3 totals 14 residues. V lost 5 bases and J 3 bases, leaving 14 bases between the germline ends. CDR3 bases: TGTGCCAGCAGTCGGAGGGAGGGGGACTACGAGCAGTACTTC. Encoded protein: CASSRREGDYEQYF.

The chain combines TRBV25-1 with TRBJ1-2; 7 bases are shared with TRBD1. Germline CDR1 and CDR2: MGHDK and SYGVNS. The V segment lost 2 bases and the J segment 3 bases; nucleotides outside the gene matches: 6. The CDR3 is 15 amino acids. The CDR3, as DNA: TGTGCCAGCAGTGAACCGGGAGGGGGCGACTATGGCTACACCTTC. Its translation is CASSEPGGGDYGYTF.

In the case of this clone: This specimen includes other DNA sequences encoding the same CDR3. The rearrangement joins TRBV5-4 to TRBJ1-1; D might be TRBD1 (5 bases). Trimming shortened V by 4 bases and J by 1 base, and 8 bases separated the two germline ends. Germline V lookup: CDR1 SGHNT, CDR2 YYREEE (reference sequence). The CDR3 has 13 residues. CDR3 bases: TGTGCCAGCAGCCGCGACAGGAACACTGAAGCTTTCTTT. It yields the protein CASSRDRNTEAFF.

The chain has TRBV7-2 and TRBJ2-1; D is perhaps TRBD2 (7 bases). The CDR3 contains 15 residues. Germline lookup yields CDR1 SGHTA and CDR2 FQGNSA. Trimming cost V 0 bases and J 8 bases, with 14 bases left between them. CDR3 in amino acids: CASSLAGGAPYEQFF. DNA for the CDR3: TGTGCCAGCAGCTTAGCGGGGGGGGCCCCCTATGAGCAGTTCTTC.

The CDR3 nucleotides are TGTGCCAGCAGCCAAGAATTGCCAGCGGGGGACTCTAGCACAGATACGCAGTATTTT. Amino acids: CASSQELPAGDSSTDTQYF. The J gene is TRBJ2-3, the V gene TRBV3-1 (or the pseudogene TRBV3-2), with TRBD2 matching 8 bases. Trimming removed 0 bases from V and 0 bases from J; junction bases left unmatched: 11. Germline V gene data show CDR1 as LGHDT and CDR2 as YNNKEL (reference sequence). CDR3 size: 19 residues.

V gene TRBV12-2 combines with J gene TRBJ2-1; TRBD1, the D gene given by the table, was not confirmed from the DNA. TRBV12-2 is shown as a pseudogene. This CDR3 comprises 19 residues. CDR3: CASRSPDRAALLPNNEQFF. The CDR3 DNA is TGTGCAAGTCGCTCCCCGGACAGGGCAGCACTATTACCGAACAATGAGCAGTTCTTC.

This chain links TRBV2 with TRBJ2-5; TRBD2 matches 10 bases. The CDR3 is made up of 14 amino acids. Germline V CDR1 and CDR2: SNHLY, FYNNEI. J lost 6 bases, V lost 7 bases, and 8 bases had no gene match. The CDR3 protein is CASNSGGAEKTQYF. CDR3 in DNA: TGTGCCAGCAACAGCGGGGGGGCGGAAAAGACCCAGTACTTC.

This chain uses TRBV7-2 with TRBJ1-3, with D perhaps TRBD1 (5 bases). CDR3 size: 17 residues. CDR1 and CDR2 from the germline V gene are SGHTA and FQGNSA. Deletions cut 0 bases from V and 3 bases from J, with 15 bases between. Here the CDR3 DNA reads TGTGCCAGCAGCTTAGCCGGTGGGGCGGAGGGTGGAAACACCATATATTTT. Translation: CASSLAGGAEGGNTIYF.

This clone was found once. The chain couples TRBV5-1 to TRBJ2-5; TRBD1 aligns across 7 bases. The germline V gene encodes CDR1 SGHRS and CDR2 YFSETQ. This CDR3 is 18 amino acids long. J lost 4 bases, V lost 0 bases, and 15 bases had no gene match. CDR3 loop: CASSLAYRQGSGAETQYF. The CDR3 coding sequence is TGCGCCAGCAGCTTGGCCTATAGACAGGGAAGTGGCGCAGAGACCCAGTACTTC. Based on the CDR3 plus reference TRBV5-1 and TRBJ2-5, the full variable domain is KAGVTQTPRYLIKTRGQQVTLSCSPISGHRSVSWYQQTPGQGLQFLFEYFSETQRNKGNFPGRFSGRQFSNSRSEMNVSTLELGDSALYLCASSLAYRQGSGAETQYFGPGTRLLVL.

The V call is TRBV24-1, the J call TRBJ1-2; D unclear. The ends were cut back, 4 bases at V and 5 bases at J, with 10 bases in the middle. This CDR3 spans 13 amino acids. CDR1 is KGHDR, CDR2 SFDVKD, per germline. Written as DNA, the CDR3 is TGTGCCACCAGTGACACAAGATTTTATGGCTACACCTTC. Protein product: CATSDTRFYGYTF.